The T cell receptor beta chain under discussion was sequenced for a study of post-analysis software for immune sequencing data. Study background: Progressive-relapsing, secondary progressive and relapsing-remitting multiple sclerosis were among the disease courses included. Broader study findings: Those samples that were prepared in the same batch co-clustered strongly by F measure. Five TRBV segments, including TRBV5-6, TRBV5-1 and TRBV20-1, were more frequent in patients than controls. When compared against controls, multiple sclerosis patients showed significantly lower normalized Chao1 diversity.

Turning to this clonotype: The antigen is undetermined.

Unique molecular identifiers tagged the TCR beta cDNA libraries. It was from about 1 to 10 million T cells that 500,000 or so cDNA molecules came. TCRdb reanalysed the PCR reads using MiXCR and keeps one entry per CDR3 protein. In the table there are approximately 350,000 distinct CDR3 sequences, approximately 33% of which are singletons. Trimming removed 0 bases at V and 0 bases at J, with 12 bases between. Germline loops: CDR1 SGHTA, CDR2 FQGNSA. CDR3 length equals 16 residues. The V gene is TRBV7-2, the J gene TRBJ2-7; D gene uncertain. The source of this sequence is a girl under 18 with multiple sclerosis. What was sequenced was blood. The CDR3 sequence: CASSLAVGPSSYEQYF. CDR3 DNA: TGTGCCAGCAGCTTAGCTGTCGGGCCAAGCTCCTACGAGCAGTACTTC. Full variable domain (outside the CDR3, taken from reference TRBV7-2 and TRBJ2-7): GAGVSQSPSNKVTEKGKDVELRCDPISGHTALYWYRQSLGQGLEFLIYFQGNSAPDKSGLPSDRFSAERTGGSVSTLTIQRTQQEDSAVYLCASSLAVGPSSYEQYFGPGTRLTVT.